The 21 T cell receptor beta chains below come from one sample, sequenced in a study of control samples from healthy donors and cancer patients. Only in-frame clones appear in the TCRdb table, and some are missing; sequencing was by immunoSEQ multiplex PCR. The table records fewer than 200,000 clones, about 94% of them present only once. Sequencing was carried out using PBMCs. These receptors all stem from a man aged 55-75 years with colorectal cancer.

This chain joins TRBV6-5 and TRBJ2-1, with 9 bases matching TRBD2. V shed 4 bases, J shed 2 bases, and the junction held 3 bases outside the gene matches. The germline V gene encodes CDR1 MNHEY and CDR2 SVGAGI. This CDR3 is 15 amino acids long. CDR3 sequence reads: CASSSQRGAYNEQFF. CDR3 nucleotide sequence: TGTGCCAGCAGTTCACAGCGGGGGGCCTACAATGAGCAGTTCTTC.

This sequence joins TRBV19 and TRBJ2-3; no definite D call. The CDR3 covers 14 residues. V lost 1 base to trimming and J lost 1 base, with 6 bases between them. Germline CDR1 reads LNHDA; CDR2 reads SQIVND (reference sequence). CDR3 in amino acids: CASSIGGGTDTQYF. The CDR3 nucleotides are TGTGCCAGTAGTATAGGTGGGGGCACAGATACGCAGTATTTT.

The chain joins TRBV19 to TRBJ1-2; D is ambiguous. The CDR3 covers 13 residues. Germline CDR1 LNHDA, CDR2 SQIVND (reference sequence). The germline V and J ends were trimmed by 4 bases and 4 bases, with 10 bases remaining between them. This CDR3 reads CASSNIGGYGYTF. The CDR3 nucleotides read TGTGCCAGTAGTAATATCGGAGGCTATGGCTACACCTTC.

The chain carries TRBV11-2 and TRBJ1-1, with D perhaps matching TRBD1 (6 bases). The CDR3 spans 14 residues. Per the germline V gene, CDR1 is SGHAT and CDR2 is FQNNGV. V dropped 4 bases and J dropped 6 bases, with 15 bases sitting between them. The CDR3 coding sequence is TGTGCCAGCAGCTCGACAGGCACATCGTCTGAAGCTTTCTTT. It yields the protein CASSSTGTSSEAFF.

The rearrangement uses TRBV7-9 and TRBJ2-3; D is possibly TRBD1 (5 bases). Germline V CDR1 and CDR2: SEHNR, FQNEAQ (reference sequence). The CDR3 has 14 residues. With 1 base removed from V and 6 bases from J, the gap between germline ends came to 11 bases. CDR3: CASSLDRLGDTQYF. CDR3 sequence (DNA): TGTGCCAGCAGCTTAGACAGGCTGGGGGATACGCAGTATTTT.

This clone was recorded only once. This chain connects TRBV4-1 to TRBJ2-2; 12 bases match TRBD2. Trimming took 3 bases from V and 6 from J; bases not matched to a gene: 17. Germline V gives CDR1 MGHRA, CDR2 YSYEKL. CDR3 size: 20 residues. For the CDR3, the DNA is TGCGCCAGCAGCCAGGTCCCGGGACTAGCGGGTTCTACCAGCTCCGGGGAGCTGTTTTTT. It yields the protein CASSQVPGLAGSTSSGELFF.

The chain joins TRBV19 to TRBJ2-5; D might be TRBD2 (5 bases). Trimming took 4 bases from V and 6 from J, leaving 12 bases between them. Germline-derived CDR1 and CDR2 are LNHDA and SQIVND (reference sequence). This CDR3 comprises 13 residues. The CDR3 region has the DNA TGTGCCAGTAGTAGGGAGCTCCGGCAGACCCAGTACTTC. The encoded protein is CASSRELRQTQYF. The variable domain in full, with the rest retrieved from reference TRBV19 and TRBJ2-5, is DGGITQSPKYLFRKEGQNVTLSCEQNLNHDAMYWYRQDPGQGLRLIYYSQIVNDFQKGDIAEGYSVSREKKESFPLTVTSAQKNPTAFYLCASSRELRQTQYFGPGTRLLVL.

V is TRBV6-6 and J is TRBJ1-2; 10 bases match TRBD1. V gave up 7 bases and J gave up 4 bases; unmatched junction bases: 6. This CDR3 contains 14 residues. The germline V gene has CDR1 MNHNY and CDR2 SVGAGI (reference sequence). The CDR3 coding sequence is TGTGCCAGCACCCCGGGACAGGGGACCTATGGCTACACCTTC. Amino acids: CASTPGQGTYGYTF.

As regards this clone: Other DNA sequences in the sample encode the same CDR3. The rearrangement uses TRBV5-1 and TRBJ2-5, with unresolved D. Germline CDR1 and CDR2: SGHRS and YFSETQ. V shed 0 bases and J shed 0 bases, with 6 bases lying between them. The CDR3 contains 14 residues. This CDR3 reads CASSLGGYQETQYF. The DNA for the CDR3 is TGCGCCAGCAGCTTGGGTGGGTACCAAGAGACCCAGTACTTC.

V is TRBV7-9 and J is TRBJ2-7, with 8 positions matching TRBD2. The CDR3 extends over 13 amino acids. The V segment lost 5 bases and the J segment 4 bases; nucleotides outside the gene matches: 4. The germline V gene has CDR1 SEHNR and CDR2 FQNEAQ (reference sequence). The CDR3 DNA sequence: TGTGCCAGCAGCCCCGGGGGGGTTTACGAGCAGTACTTC. Protein sequence: CASSPGGVYEQYF.

In nucleotides, the CDR3 is TGTGCCATCAGTGAGTCGACAGGGGGAAACTACGAGCAGTACTTC. Its translation is CAISESTGGNYEQYF. The chain has TRBV10-3 and TRBJ2-7, with TRBD1 matching 9 bases. V was clipped by 0 bases and J by 3 bases; unmatched bases: 3. The CDR3 has 15 amino acids. Per the germline V gene, CDR1 is ENHRY and CDR2 is SYGVKD.

V is TRBV18 and J is TRBJ1-3, with TRBD1 as a possible D gene (5 bases). The CDR3 contains 14 residues. Germline CDR1 and CDR2: KGHSH and LQKENI. Trimming took off 4 bases at V and 3 bases at J, with 10 bases between the two ends. The chain's CDR3 is CASSRGESGNTIYF. As DNA, the CDR3 is TGTGCCAGCTCACGGGGGGAGAGTGGAAACACCATATATTTT. Filled out from reference TRBV18 and TRBJ1-3, the complete variable domain reads NAGVMQNPRHLVRRRGQEARLRCSPMKGHSHVYWYRQLPEEGLKFMVYLQKENIIDESGMPKERFSAEFPKEGPSILRIQQVVRGDSAAYFCASSRGESGNTIYFGEGSWLTVV.

This clone was seen once. CDR3 region: CASSSDRGADFF. CDR3 coding DNA: TGCGCCAGCAGCTCGGACAGGGGCGCTGATTTCTTT. The chain is built from TRBV5-1 and TRBJ1-1; 9 bases match TRBD1. With V trimmed by 3 bases and J by 13 bases, 7 bases remained unmatched. CDR1 SGHRS and CDR2 YFSETQ come from the germline V gene. This CDR3 has 12 amino acids.

This chain links TRBV6-2 or TRBV6-3 with TRBJ2-2, with TRBD1 matching over 8 bases. Germline V gene data show CDR1 as MNHEY and CDR2 as SVGEGT. V lost 6 bases and J lost 6; bases outside the gene matches: 6. This CDR3 contains 14 residues. The DNA for the CDR3 is TGTGCCAGCAGCCTCATGGGACAGGCCGGGGAGCTGTTTTTT. Protein product: CASSLMGQAGELFF.

This clone was observed a few times. This chain joins TRBV2 and TRBJ2-7, with TRBD1 identical over 9 bases. The length of the CDR3 is 12 residues. V lost 8 bases and J lost 5; bases outside the gene matches: 4. CDR1 is SNHLY, CDR2 FYNNEI, per germline. CDR3 residues: CASWTGENEQYF. For the CDR3, the DNA is TGTGCCAGCTGGACAGGGGAAAACGAGCAGTACTTC.

This clone has just one count. The chain employs TRBV6-5 and TRBJ1-4, with D unclear. The CDR3 contains 14 residues. From germline, CDR1 is MNHEY and CDR2 SVGAGI. Trimming took 6 bases from V and 0 from J, leaving 8 bases between them. The CDR3 region has the DNA TGTGCCAGCAGAGACCGCTCAACTAATGAAAAACTGTTTTTT. Translation gives CASRDRSTNEKLFF.

This clone has a single count. The chain has TRBV2 and TRBJ1-4, with D perhaps matching TRBD1 (5 bases). CDR1 and CDR2 from the germline V gene are SNHLY and FYNNEI. CDR3 size: 15 residues. The V end was cut by 0 bases, the J end by 8 bases, with 13 bases between. The CDR3 DNA reads as TGTGCCAGCAGTGAAGCTAGGGCAGGGAGGGAAAAACTGTTTTTT. Translation: CASSEARAGREKLFF.

J is TRBJ2-1 and V is TRBV6-5, with D tentatively TRBD1 (6 bases). Germline V gene lookup returns CDR1 MNHEY and CDR2 SVGAGI. CDR3 size: 16 residues. Trimming removed 0 bases from V and 2 bases from J, with 11 bases in between. The CDR3 coding sequence is TGTGCCAGCAGTTACTCGGAGGACAGCACCTACAATGAGCAGTTCTTC. Its protein is CASSYSEDSTYNEQFF.

There are a few counts of this clone. The chain employs TRBV29-1 and TRBJ2-7, with a possible D match to TRBD2 (6 bases). This CDR3 region has 15 residues. V lost 1 base and J 2 bases, leaving 15 bases between the germline ends. Germline-derived CDR1 and CDR2 are SQVTM and ANQGSEA. CDR3: CSVEGGGVATYEQYF. The CDR3 nucleotides are TGCAGCGTTGAAGGAGGAGGGGTGGCCACCTACGAGCAGTACTTC.

The chain uses TRBV30 and TRBJ1-3, with TRBD1 as a possible D gene (5 bases). This CDR3 contains 15 residues. The germline V and J ends were trimmed by 2 bases and 4 bases, with 15 bases remaining between them. The germline V gene has CDR1 GTSNPN and CDR2 SVGIG (reference sequence). The CDR3 DNA sequence: TGTGCCTGGAGTTTTTCTGGACAATGGGGAAACACCATATATTTT. It yields the protein CAWSFSGQWGNTIYF.

This clone was seen only a few times. The chain couples TRBV18 to TRBJ2-3; D remains ambiguous. CDR3 size: 13 residues. Trimming shortened V by 3 bases and J by 6 bases, and 10 bases separated the two germline ends. Per germline, CDR1 KGHSH and CDR2 LQKENI. The CDR3 DNA sequence: TGTGCCAGCTCACCCACGCAGGCGGATACGCAGTATTTT. The encoded protein is CASSPTQADTQYF.